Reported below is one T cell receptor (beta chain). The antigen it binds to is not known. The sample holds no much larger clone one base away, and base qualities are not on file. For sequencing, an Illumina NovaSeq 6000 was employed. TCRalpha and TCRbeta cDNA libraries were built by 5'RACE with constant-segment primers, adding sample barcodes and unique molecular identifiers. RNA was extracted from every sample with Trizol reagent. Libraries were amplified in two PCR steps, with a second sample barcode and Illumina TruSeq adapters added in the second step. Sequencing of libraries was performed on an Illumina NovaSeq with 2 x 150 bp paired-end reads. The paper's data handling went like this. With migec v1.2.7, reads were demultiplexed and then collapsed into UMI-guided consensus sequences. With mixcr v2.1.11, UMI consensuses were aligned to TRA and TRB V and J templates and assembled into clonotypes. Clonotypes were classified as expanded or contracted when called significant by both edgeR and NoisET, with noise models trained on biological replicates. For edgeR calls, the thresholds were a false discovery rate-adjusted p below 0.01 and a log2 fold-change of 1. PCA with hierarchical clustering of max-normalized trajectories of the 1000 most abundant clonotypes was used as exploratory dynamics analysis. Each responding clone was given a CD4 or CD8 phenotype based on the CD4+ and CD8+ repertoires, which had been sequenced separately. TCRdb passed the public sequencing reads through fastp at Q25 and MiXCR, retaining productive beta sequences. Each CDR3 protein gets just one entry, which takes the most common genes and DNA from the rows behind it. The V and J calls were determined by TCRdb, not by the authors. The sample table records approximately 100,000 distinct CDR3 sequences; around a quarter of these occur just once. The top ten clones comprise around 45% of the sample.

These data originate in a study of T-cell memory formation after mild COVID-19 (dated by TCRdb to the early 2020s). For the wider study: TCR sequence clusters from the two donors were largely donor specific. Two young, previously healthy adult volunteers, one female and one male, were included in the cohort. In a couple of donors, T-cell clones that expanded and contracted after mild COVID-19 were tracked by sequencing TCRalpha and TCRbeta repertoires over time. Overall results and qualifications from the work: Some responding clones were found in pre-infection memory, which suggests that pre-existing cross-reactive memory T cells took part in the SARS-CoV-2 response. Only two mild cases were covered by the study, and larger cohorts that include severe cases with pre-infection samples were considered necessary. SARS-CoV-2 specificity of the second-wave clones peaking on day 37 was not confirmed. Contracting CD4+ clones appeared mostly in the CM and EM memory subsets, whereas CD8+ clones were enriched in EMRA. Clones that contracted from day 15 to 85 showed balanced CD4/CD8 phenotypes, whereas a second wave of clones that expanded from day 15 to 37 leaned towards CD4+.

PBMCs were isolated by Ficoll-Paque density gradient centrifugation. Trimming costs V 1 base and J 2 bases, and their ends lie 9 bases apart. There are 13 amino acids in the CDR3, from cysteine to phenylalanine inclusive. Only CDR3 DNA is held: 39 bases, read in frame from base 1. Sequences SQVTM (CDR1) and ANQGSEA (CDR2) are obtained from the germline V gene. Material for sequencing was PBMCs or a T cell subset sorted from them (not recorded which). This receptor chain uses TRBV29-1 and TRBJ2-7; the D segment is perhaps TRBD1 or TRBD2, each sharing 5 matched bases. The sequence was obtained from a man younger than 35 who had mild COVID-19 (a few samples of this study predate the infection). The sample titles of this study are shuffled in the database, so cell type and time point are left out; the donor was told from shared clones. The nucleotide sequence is TGCAGCGTTGAAGTCGGGACGCCCTACGAGCAGTACTTC. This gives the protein CSVEVGTPYEQYF.